This record looks at one T cell receptor beta chain sequence and its context. The data were taken from a study of blood T cell repertoires in COVID-19. Study summary: Acute-phase and convalescent COVID-19 samples originated in the United States, Italy and Spain. T cells, B-cell-depleted T cells, or PBMCs supplied cDNA or gDNA.

The length of the CDR3 is 13 residues. The germline V gene has CDR1 SGHDN and CDR2 FVKESK. V was clipped by 1 base and J by 5 bases, with 9 bases between them. Authors' data handling: Reference gene primer amplification yielded estimated nucleated cell counts. TCRdb's table, derived via immunoSEQ multiplex PCR, lists solely in-frame clones and lacks some. V and J calls plus clone size are reproduced from that table; the DNA served to infer D and trimming. The top ten hold 6.3% of the sample, which has about 33,000 clones, roughly 88% seen once. The sequence was collected from a human donor in a cohort sampled during active COVID-19. Source material: peripheral blood. This chain connects TRBV14 to TRBJ2-7, with D possibly being TRBD2 (6 bases). The DNA of the CDR3 is TGTGCCAGCAGCCAAGGCGGGGCGAACGAGCAGTACTTC. Its translation is CASSQGGANEQYF.